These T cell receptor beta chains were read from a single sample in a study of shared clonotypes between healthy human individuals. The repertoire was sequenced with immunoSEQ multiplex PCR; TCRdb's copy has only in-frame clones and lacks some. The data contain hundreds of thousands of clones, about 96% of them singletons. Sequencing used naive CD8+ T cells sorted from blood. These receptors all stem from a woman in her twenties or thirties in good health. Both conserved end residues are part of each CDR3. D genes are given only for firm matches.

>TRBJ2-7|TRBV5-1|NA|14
CASSVRDRNYEQYF
TGCGCCAGCAGCGTCCGGGACCGAAACTACGAGCAGTACTTC
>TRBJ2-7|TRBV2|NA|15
CASGDRGRDYDEQYF
TGTGCCAGCGGTGATAGGGGTCGGGATTACGACGAGCAGTACTTC
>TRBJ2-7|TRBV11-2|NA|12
CASSPFSYEQYF
TGTGCCAGCAGCCCCTTTTCCTACGAGCAGTACTTC
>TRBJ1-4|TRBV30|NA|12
CAWSTLLRELFF
TGTGCCTGGAGTACCCTCCTGAGGGAACTGTTTTTT
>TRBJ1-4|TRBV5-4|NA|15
CASSRGDSDNEKLFF
TGTGCCAGCAGTCGAGGGGATTCCGATAATGAAAAACTGTTTTTT
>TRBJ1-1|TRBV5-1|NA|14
CASSTGVLNTEAFF
TGCGCCAGCAGCACGGGAGTACTGAACACTGAAGCTTTCTTT
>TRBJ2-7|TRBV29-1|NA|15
CSVEEDGDPSDEQYF
TGCAGCGTTGAAGAGGATGGGGACCCCTCGGACGAGCAGTACTTC
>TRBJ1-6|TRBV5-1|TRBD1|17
CASSSGPRGTGVSPLHF
TGCGCCAGCAGCTCGGGCCCCCGAGGGACAGGGGTTTCACCCCTCCACTTT
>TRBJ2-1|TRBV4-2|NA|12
CASSQDPNEQFF
TGTGCCAGCAGCCAAGATCCGAATGAGCAGTTCTTC
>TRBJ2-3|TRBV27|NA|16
CASSFVGQESTDTQYF
TGTGCCAGCAGTTTCGTAGGACAAGAGAGCACAGATACGCAGTATTTT
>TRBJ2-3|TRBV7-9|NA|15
CASSLAQGGTDTQYF
TGTGCCAGCAGCTTAGCCCAGGGCGGGACAGATACGCAGTATTTT
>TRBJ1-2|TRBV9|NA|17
CASSVAGSVLNNYGYTF
TGTGCCAGCAGCGTAGCAGGGTCGGTCCTGAATAACTATGGCTACACCTTC
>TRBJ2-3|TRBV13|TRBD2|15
CASSISGEGADTQYF
TGTGCCAGCAGCATTAGCGGGGAAGGGGCAGATACGCAGTATTTT
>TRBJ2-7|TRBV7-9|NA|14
CASSANTPGNEQYF
TGTGCCAGCAGCGCAAATACTCCGGGAAACGAGCAGTACTTC
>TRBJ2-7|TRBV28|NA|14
CASSLGGHSYEQYF
TGTGCCAGCAGTTTAGGGGGGCACTCCTACGAGCAGTACTTC
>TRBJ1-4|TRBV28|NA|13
CASSLRTLQWLFF
TGTGCCAGCAGCCTACGGACTCTTCAGTGGCTGTTTTTT